This is a list of T cell receptor beta chains from one sample in a study of persistence of HIV-infected CD4 T cells. The repertoire was sequenced with immunoSEQ multiplex PCR; TCRdb's copy has only in-frame clones and lacks some. The data contain about 40,000 clones, 75% to 85% of them singletons. No antigen is known for these receptors. This specimen consisted of CD4+ T cells sorted from PBMCs after 18-hour stimulation, obtained from a patient who received antiretroviral therapy. These receptor sequences come from an adult man with HIV who was CMV-seropositive. Both conserved end residues are part of each CDR3. A D gene is named only where the DNA matches it firmly. The size of a clone is reported for some rows only, either as once, few or many, or as a class for expanded clones.

J gene | clone size | D gene | V gene | CDR3 DNA | CDR3 protein
TRBJ2-7 | few | - | TRBV7-8 | TGTGCCAGCAGCTTAGAGGGGGGACTCTCCTACGAGCAGTACTTC | CASSLEGGLSYEQYF
TRBJ2-1 | - | TRBD1 | TRBV5-4 | TGTGCCAGCAGCTTGTTAGTCGGGACAGTAGTTGATGCGTTCTTC | CASSLLVGTVVDAFF
TRBJ1-2 | - | TRBD1 | TRBV29-1 | TGCAGCGTTGAAAGGAAGGGTTTACAGGGGGCCCATGGCTACACCTTC | CSVERKGLQGAHGYTF
TRBJ2-2 | few | - | TRBV27 | TGTGCCAGCTGTCGACTCCCCGGGACTTTGAACACCGGGGAGCTGTTTTTT | CASCRLPGTLNTGELFF
TRBJ2-7 | - | TRBD1 | TRBV4-3 | TGCGCCAGCAGCCAGAGGACAGGGTCCTACGAGCAGTACTTC | CASSQRTGSYEQYF
TRBJ1-3 | - | - | TRBV18 | TGTGCCAGCTCACTTTCAGGAGGTTTCTCTGGAAACACCATATATTTT | CASSLSGGFSGNTIYF
TRBJ2-3 | - | TRBD2 | TRBV4-2 | TGTGCCAGCAGCCAAGACCAGCGGGGGGCAGATACGCAGTATTTT | CASSQDQRGADTQYF
TRBJ2-2 | few | TRBD1 | TRBV7-9 | TGTGCCAGCAGCATAGGACAGGGTGTCACCGGGGAGCTGTTTTTT | CASSIGQGVTGELFF
TRBJ1-4 | - | TRBD1 | TRBV5-6 | TGTGCCAGCAGCTTGCCGGGACAGGGAAATTCTAATGAAAAACTGTTTTTT | CASSLPGQGNSNEKLFF
TRBJ1-2 | - | - | TRBV20-1 | TGCAGTGCTAGTAGTGACTATGGCTACACCTTC | CSASSDYGYTF
TRBJ2-5 | - | TRBD2 | TRBV28 | TGTGCCAGCAGGCGCGGGGGGGAGGGGGAGACCCAGTACTTC | CASRRGGEGETQYF
TRBJ2-3 | - | - | TRBV30 | TGTGCCTGGAGGTCGGGAGATACGCAGTATTTT | CAWRSGDTQYF
TRBJ2-3 | - | - | TRBV27 | TGTGCCAGCACCCTTAGGGGGGGTTTCACAGATACGCAGTATTTT | CASTLRGGFTDTQYF
TRBJ2-7 | once | TRBD1 | TRBV6-5 | TGTGCCAGCAGTTACACCAAGGACAGGGGTTCCTACGAGCAGTACTTC | CASSYTKDRGSYEQYF
TRBJ1-2 | - | - | TRBV6-5 | TGTGCCAGCAGTAATAGGGGGATCGGCTACACCTTC | CASSNRGIGYTF
TRBJ1-5 | once | - | TRBV6-6 | TGTGCCAGCAGGAACGCACAAGGATGGCAGCCCCAGCATTTT | CASRNAQGWQPQHF
TRBJ1-1 | - | TRBD1 | TRBV6-5 | TGTGCCAGCAGGATACAGGGGTCCACTGAAGCTTTCTTT | CASRIQGSTEAFF
TRBJ1-6 | - | TRBD1 | TRBV29-1 | TGCAGCGTACACAGGGGGCGCATATATAATTCACCCCTCCACTTT | CSVHRGRIYNSPLHF
TRBJ2-1 | - | TRBD2 | TRBV2 | TGTGCCAGCAGTGAAGGAGGACTAGCGGGACCGTACAATGAGCAGTTCTTC | CASSEGGLAGPYNEQFF
TRBJ1-5 | few | - | TRBV2 | TGTGCCAGCAGTGACCGTGGCAATCAGCCCCAGCATTTT | CASSDRGNQPQHF
TRBJ1-4 | - | - | TRBV7-9 | TGTGCCAGTACGGACAATGAAAAACTGTTTTTT | CASTDNEKLFF
TRBJ2-5 | - | - | TRBV3-1/TRBV3-2 | TGTGCCAGCAGCCAAATGGAGGCGTTTCTAGAGACCCAGTACTTC | CASSQMEAFLETQYF
TRBJ2-1 | once | TRBD1 | TRBV9 | TGTGCCAGCAGCGTAGAGAGGGGGGACAGGGGGCGAAGGGGTGAGCAGTTCTTC | CASSVERGDRGRRGEQFF
TRBJ2-2 | once | TRBD2 | TRBV6-4 | TGTGCCAGCACTACGGGAGCGGGGGCTAACACCGGGGAGCTGTTTTTT | CASTTGAGANTGELFF
TRBJ1-1 | - | - | TRBV7-9 | TGTGCCAGCAGGCCAGGACAGACGAACACTGAAGCTTTCTTT | CASRPGQTNTEAFF
TRBJ1-1 | - | TRBD1 | TRBV9 | TGTGCCAGCAGCGTAACAGGGGGATTGAACACTGAAGCTTTCTTT | CASSVTGGLNTEAFF
TRBJ1-1 | - | TRBD1 | TRBV5-1 | TGCGCCAGCAGCTCAGGGACAGGGGTGAGCACTGAAGCTTTCTTT | CASSSGTGVSTEAFF
TRBJ1-1 | once | - | TRBV18 | TGTGCCAGCTCACCGTCTATTGGGGAGACTGAAGCTTTCTTT | CASSPSIGETEAFF
TRBJ2-4 | - | TRBD2 | TRBV10-1 | TGCGCCAGCAGTGATAGCCAGCGGGGAGGGAACATTCAGTACTTC | CASSDSQRGGNIQYF
TRBJ2-6 | - | - | TRBV14 | TGTGCCAGCAGCTTCCGTCAGGGGTCTGGGGCCAACGTCCTGACTTTC | CASSFRQGSGANVLTF
TRBJ1-2 | - | TRBD1 | TRBV7-9 | TGTGCCAGCAGCTCCGGGGCAGGGGGCAGGTATGGCTACACCTTC | CASSSGAGGRYGYTF
TRBJ1-2 | few | - | TRBV2 | TGTGCCAGCAGTGAAGCAGGAGGGTATGGCTACACCTTC | CASSEAGGYGYTF
TRBJ2-1 | - | TRBD2 | TRBV14 | TGTGCCAGCAGCCAGGGCGGGAGAGGGCCCAATGAGCAGTTCTTC | CASSQGGRGPNEQFF
TRBJ2-7 | - | TRBD2 | TRBV9 | TGTGCCAGCAGCGTAAATCGGGTAGCGGGAGCCTACGAGCAGTACTTC | CASSVNRVAGAYEQYF
TRBJ2-3 | - | TRBD2 | TRBV11-3 | TGTGCCAGCAGCGTCGGGACTAGCGGGGGTAGCACAGATACGCAGTATTTT | CASSVGTSGGSTDTQYF
TRBJ2-6 | - | - | TRBV6-5 | TGTGCCAGCAGTTACTCGATCGGGAATGGGGCCAACGTCCTGACTTTC | CASSYSIGNGANVLTF
TRBJ1-3 | - | TRBD1 | TRBV3-1/TRBV3-2 | TGTGCCAGCACCTTCAGGGGGCATGGAAACACCATATATTTT | CASTFRGHGNTIYF
TRBJ1-5 | few | - | TRBV15 | TGTGCCACCAGCAGAGACCCAATGGATTTCAATCAGCCCCAGCATTTT | CATSRDPMDFNQPQHF
TRBJ1-3 | - | TRBD1 | TRBV9 | TGTGCCAGCAGCGTAGACAGGGGCCGGGGAAACACCATATATTTT | CASSVDRGRGNTIYF
TRBJ1-2 | - | TRBD1 | TRBV4-3 | TGCGCCAGCAGCCAAGCTGGACAGGGGGGCTTATATGGCTACACCTTC | CASSQAGQGGLYGYTF
TRBJ2-5 | - | - | TRBV28 | TGTGCCAGCCACCCTCCGGGACAAGAGACCCAGTACTTC | CASHPPGQETQYF
TRBJ2-4 | - | - | TRBV19 | TGTGCCAGTAGTATAGATGTCCAGCCTCCAAACATTCAGTACTTC | CASSIDVQPPNIQYF
TRBJ2-6 | - | - | TRBV7-8 | TGTGCCAGCAGCTTCGGCGCTTTCACTGGGGCCAACGTCCTGACTTTC | CASSFGAFTGANVLTF
TRBJ1-3 | - | - | TRBV7-9 | TGTGCCAGCAGCTTAGCTCTCGGGGGTTTCTCTGGAAACACCATATATTTT | CASSLALGGFSGNTIYF
TRBJ2-3 | once | - | TRBV3-1/TRBV3-2 | TGTGCCAGCAGCCAAGATGCGAATACGCAGTATTTT | CASSQDANTQYF
TRBJ2-3 | - | - | TRBV6-5 | TGTGCCAGCAGTTATAACACAGATACGCAGTATTTT | CASSYNTDTQYF